Described below is a single T cell receptor beta chain sequence and its context. This clonotype was recorded a few times. Its cognate antigen has yet to be identified. No base-level quality is on record; no much larger clone is a single base apart. The data originate from a study of response to subunit inactivated influenza vaccine (dated by TCRdb to 2017 to 2018). As for the study more broadly: The study used deep quantitative T cell receptor repertoire profiling to track responses to a trivalent subunit inactivated influenza vaccine.

Libraries were made using RT-PCR. The data were produced on an Illumina HiSeq 2500. TCRdb reanalyzed the raw reads on its own, using fastp at Q25 for trimming and MiXCR for clone calling, and kept in-frame beta chains. Entries that share a CDR3 protein sequence are merged under the most common genes and DNA. This sample lists about half a million distinct CDR3 sequences; approximately 11% were detected once. The top ten hold approximately 12% of the sample. CDR3 length: 15 amino acids, cysteine to phenylalanine. Of all the DNA, just the CDR3 is kept, 45 bases in frame from base 1. V was cut back by 0 bases and J by 5 bases, leaving a gap of 14 bases between them. As encoded in the germline V gene, CDR1 is SGHTA while CDR2 is FQGNSA. Broader findings and caveats from the paper: It was suggested by the authors that each seasonal influenza vaccination may recruit only a limited number of new T cells.

The time point tag for this specimen amounts to: 40 to 45 days after influenza vaccine administration. Sequenced material: PBMCs from blood, taken roughly 45 days after vaccination. The clonotype comes from a man in his fifties who received an inactivated influenza vaccine. Donor details come from another sample of the same person, matched by shared clones. The rearrangement joined TRBV7-2 to TRBJ2-7; the D element might be TRBD1 or TRBD2, as each aligns at 5 bases. CDR3 loop: CASSLAFAGSHEQYF. DNA sequence: TGTGCCAGCAGCTTAGCGTTTGCAGGGAGCCACGAGCAGTACTTC.